The 8 T cell receptor beta chains given below trace back to one sample, sequenced in a study of blood T cell repertoires in COVID-19. Measured with immunoSEQ multiplex PCR; TCRdb has only the in-frame clones, and not every one. The repertoire holds 200,000 to 250,000 clones, approximately 83% seen once, with 6.5% to 9% in the top ten. The specimen sequenced was peripheral blood. The receptors here all came from a woman aged 50 to 65 with acute or convalescent COVID-19.

Worth noting for this clone: One end of the junction fails to match germline, which may point to a read error. This sequence joins TRBV9 and TRBJ1-1; TRBD1 agrees at 10 bases. The CDR3 totals 18 residues. Germline V CDR1 and CDR2: SGDLS, YYNGEE. CDR3 in amino acids: CASSVGSGTGEANTGAFF. The CDR3 DNA reads as TGTGCCAGCAGCGTAGGATCGGGGACAGGGGAGGCGAACACTGGAGCTTTCTTT.

The V and J genes are TRBV24-1 and TRBJ2-4, with TRBD2 matching over 10 bases. V gave up 4 bases and J gave up 12 bases; unmatched junction bases: 5. The V gene's germline CDR1 is KGHDR and CDR2 SFDVKD. This CDR3 has 13 residues. CDR3 protein: CATSDDRLAGQYF. Here the CDR3 DNA reads TGTGCCACCAGTGACGATCGACTAGCGGGTCAGTACTTC.

The chain recombines TRBV28 with TRBJ1-2, with 10 bases fitting TRBD1. Unmatched junction bases numbered 9, after V lost 6 bases and J lost 5 bases. The germline gives CDR1 MDHEN, CDR2 SYDVKM. The CDR3 totals 15 residues. The CDR3 coding sequence is TGTGCCAGCAGCCGAGGGACAGGGGCGCAATATGGCTACACCTTC. Protein sequence: CASSRGTGAQYGYTF.

This clone showed up just a few times. The CDR3, as DNA: TGTGCCAGCACCCCCGCAGGGACAGGGGTAGGCGGGGAGCTGTTTTTT. Protein: CASTPAGTGVGGELFF. This chain links TRBV28 with TRBJ2-2; 10 bases are shared with TRBD1. The V gene's germline CDR1 is MDHEN and CDR2 SYDVKM. The junction had 12 bases not matched to a gene; V was cut back by 7 bases and J by 7 bases. The CDR3 consists of 16 residues.

The chain couples TRBV9 to TRBJ2-5; possibly TRBD1 for D (6 bases). Per the germline V gene, CDR1 is SGDLS and CDR2 is YYNGEE. Trimming pared 3 bases from V and 2 bases from J, leaving 14 bases between. This CDR3 is built from 15 residues. The CDR3 region is CASSASEGVQETQYF. In DNA form, the CDR3 reads TGTGCCAGCAGCGCCAGTGAGGGGGTGCAAGAGACCCAGTACTTC.

The chain combines TRBV7-9 with TRBJ1-1; D is perhaps TRBD1 (5 bases). The V end was cut by 1 base, the J end by 7 bases, with 10 bases between. Germline V gives CDR1 SEHNR, CDR2 FQNEAQ (reference sequence). There are 13 residues in the CDR3. The CDR3 bases are TGTGCCAGCAGCTTAGGACAGTACCATGAAGCTTTCTTT. Translating it yields CASSLGQYHEAFF.

This clone was observed a single time. The J gene is TRBJ1-6, the V gene TRBV19; 9 bases fit TRBD1. The CDR3 has 13 amino acids. Germline-derived CDR1 and CDR2 are LNHDA and SQIVND (reference sequence). The trim removed 5 bases at V and 10 bases at J, leaving 3 bases unmatched. The chain's CDR3 is CASSGDRESPLHF. The CDR3 coding sequence is TGTGCCAGTAGTGGGGACAGGGAATCACCCCTCCACTTT.

This chain joins TRBV7-8 and TRBJ2-3, with D unresolved. The V and J ends lost 2 bases and 2 bases respectively, with 14 bases between them. Per germline, CDR1 SGHVS and CDR2 FQNEAQ. The CDR3 has 16 residues. Here the CDR3 reads CASSLSSRGTTDTQYF. The CDR3 DNA is TGTGCCAGCAGCTTATCGAGCCGCGGAACCACAGATACGCAGTATTTT.